These T cell receptor beta chains were read from a single sample in a study of CD8 T cells in ankylosing spondylitis. TCRdb independently ran MiXCR on the 5' RACE reads; one entry per CDR3 protein. The repertoire consists of approximately 220,000 distinct CDR3 sequences, with around 24% occurring once and the leading ten covering less than 8.5%. Material for sequencing was blood, either unsorted or a sorted T cell fraction (not recorded which). These receptors all stem from a male donor with ankylosing spondylitis or in good health (not recorded which). Both conserved end residues are part of each CDR3. A D gene is named only where the DNA matches it firmly. Size values are once, few and many counts, or a class for expanded clones, and some rows have none.

V,size,J,D,DNA,CDR3
TRBV4-1,few,TRBJ1-4,NA,TGCGCCAGCAGCCTAAATCCGGACGGGGCTCGATATGAAAAACTGTTTTTT,CASSLNPDGARYEKLFF
TRBV6-5,NA,TRBJ2-1,NA,TGTGCCAGCAGTTCCCTGGGGTTTGGGCAGCTCTTC,CASSSLGFGQLF
TRBV27,NA,TRBJ1-5,TRBD1,TGTGCCAGCAGTCCCAACAGGGGGAATCAGCCCCAGCATTTT,CASSPNRGNQPQHF
TRBV4-2,many,TRBJ2-7,TRBD2,TGTGCCAGCAGCCAAGTTTCTGGGAGGGCCCAGTCCTACGAGCAGTACTTC,CASSQVSGRAQSYEQYF
TRBV18,many,TRBJ2-5,NA,TGTGCCAGCTCACGCCGGGCCAAAGAGACCCAGTACTTC,CASSRRAKETQYF
TRBV20-1,NA,TRBJ2-6,NA,TGCAGTGCTAGACAACACAGCTCTGGGGCCAACGTCCTGACTTTC,CSARQHSSGANVLTF
TRBV5-1,many,TRBJ2-3,TRBD2,TGCGCCAGCAGCTTGGGGGCCAGCGGGAGAATCACAGATACGCAGTATTTT,CASSLGASGRITDTQYF
TRBV20-1,NA,TRBJ2-3,TRBD2,TGCAGTGCTTACGGGAGGGATGTAGATACGCAGTATTTT,CSAYGRDVDTQYF
TRBV5-5,many,TRBJ2-5,NA,TGTGCCAGCAGCTTGGATCCAGCGCGGGAGACCCAGTACTTC,CASSLDPARETQYF
TRBV20-1,once,TRBJ1-2,NA,TGCAGTGCTAGAGTAAGGGGGGCCTATGGCTGCACCTTC,CSARVRGAYGCTF
TRBV3-1,NA,TRBJ2-3,NA,TGTGCCAGCAGCCACGGCAGGGTTGGCACAGATACGCAGTATTTT,CASSHGRVGTDTQYF
TRBV12-3/TRBV12-4,NA,TRBJ2-6,NA,TGTGCCAGCAGTCCGGGATCCTCTGGGGCCAACGTCCTGACTTTC,CASSPGSSGANVLTF
TRBV29-1,NA,TRBJ1-2,TRBD1,TGCAGCGTTACCTCCGGGACAGCTAACTATGGCTACACCTTC,CSVTSGTANYGYTF
TRBV20-1,NA,TRBJ2-6,TRBD2,TGCAGTGCGAGGACTAGCGGGAAAGGCGGGGCCAACGTCCTGACTTTC,CSARTSGKGGANVLTF
TRBV27,few,TRBJ2-7,NA,TGTGCCAGCAGTGACCGGGGCCAATCCTACGAGCAGTACTTC,CASSDRGQSYEQYF
TRBV29-1,many,TRBJ2-5,NA,TGCAGCGTTGTCCCAACCCAAGAGACCCAGTACTTC,CSVVPTQETQYF
TRBV20-1,few,TRBJ2-1,NA,TGCAGTGCAAAAAGGGCAGGGATTGGGTACAATGAGCAGTTCTTC,CSAKRAGIGYNEQFF
TRBV28,few,TRBJ1-5,NA,TGTGCCAGCAGTTTTATTCCCTTGACAGTCTATAGCAATCAGCCCCAGCATTTT,CASSFIPLTVYSNQPQHF
TRBV29-1,NA,TRBJ2-5,NA,TGCAGCGTTGTGGCAGCACAAGAGACCCAGAACTTC,CSVVAAQETQNF
TRBV18,NA,TRBJ1-5,NA,TGTGCCAGCTCAGTGGAAGAGGGTCAGCCCCAGCATTTT,CASSVEEGQPQHF
TRBV28,many,TRBJ2-5,NA,TGTGCCAGCGGGTGGGGGATGGAGACCCAGTACTTC,CASGWGMETQYF
TRBV20-1,NA,TRBJ1-1,TRBD1,TGCAGTGCTCCCCCGACAGGGGGCGGCACTGAAGCTTTCTTT,CSAPPTGGGTEAFF
TRBV29-1,NA,TRBJ2-7,NA,TGCAGCGTTGTAACGGGGCTCTACGAGCAGTACTTC,CSVVTGLYEQYF
TRBV28,NA,TRBJ2-4,TRBD2,TGTGCCAGCAGTTTGCGGCGGGAGGACGGGGACATTCAGTACTTC,CASSLRREDGDIQYF
TRBV20-1,NA,TRBJ2-1,TRBD1,TGCAGTGCTGGACGACAGGGATACTACAATGAGCAGTTCTTC,CSAGRQGYYNEQFF
TRBV18,NA,TRBJ2-7,NA,TGTGCCAGCTCACCACCCGGGGACTCGGTCTACGAGCAGTACTTC,CASSPPGDSVYEQYF
TRBV29-1,NA,TRBJ1-3,NA,TGCAGCGTTTGGTACTCTGGAAACACCATATATTTT,CSVWYSGNTIYF
TRBV4-1,few,TRBJ2-7,TRBD2,TGCGCCAGCAGCCAACAAACGGGGGGACTAGGCCATCGGCAGTACTTC,CASSQQTGGLGHRQYF
TRBV29-1,NA,TRBJ2-5,NA,TGCAGCGTTGACTGGCGGGCAGAGACCCAGTACTTC,CSVDWRAETQYF
TRBV30,many,TRBJ2-5,TRBD2,TGTGCCTGGAGTAGCGGGAGGCCAGAGGAGACCCAGTACTTC,CAWSSGRPEETQYF
TRBV5-1,NA,TRBJ1-1,NA,TGCGCCAGCAGCTTGGCACACGAGAACACTGAAGCTTTCTTT,CASSLAHENTEAFF
TRBV4-2,NA,TRBJ2-5,TRBD2,TGTGCCAGCAGCCATGCCCTAGCGGGATGGGAGACCCAGTACTTC,CASSHALAGWETQYF
TRBV2,many,TRBJ2-3,NA,TGTGCCAGCAGTCCATCGGGCGGCACAGATACGCAGTATTTT,CASSPSGGTDTQYF
TRBV6-1,NA,TRBJ2-7,NA,TGTGCCAGCAGCCAGGCGCTCCAAAGGGGTGAGCAGTACTTC,CASSQALQRGEQYF
TRBV20-1,many,TRBJ2-1,NA,TGCAGTGCAATTTACAATGAGCAGTTCTTC,CSAIYNEQFF
TRBV20-1,NA,TRBJ2-5,TRBD2,TGCAGTGCTAGATGGGCGGGAGGGTCCCAAGAGACCCAGTACTTC,CSARWAGGSQETQYF
TRBV10-3,NA,TRBJ2-3,NA,TGTGCCATCAGTGAGTCGGCCGACACAGATACGCAGTATTTT,CAISESADTDTQYF
TRBV5-5,many,TRBJ2-1,NA,TGTGCCAGCAGCATCCAGCCGAGCTCCTACAATGAGCAGTTCTTC,CASSIQPSSYNEQFF
TRBV29-1,many,TRBJ2-3,TRBD2,TGCAGCGTTATACTGGCGGGAGGGGGCACAGATACGCAGTATTTT,CSVILAGGGTDTQYF